The 6 T cell receptor beta chains below come from one sample, sequenced in a study of T cell responses to AZD1222 COVID-19 vaccine. Using immunoSEQ multiplex PCR, the repertoire was profiled, and TCRdb retains in-frame clones only, with some absent. The sample shows approximately 94,000 clones, nearly 95% of them seen only once. The sequenced sample was peripheral blood, obtained on day 0 of AZD1222 vaccination. All receptors derive from an adult in good health.

The chain couples TRBV4-2 to TRBJ1-1; 7 bases fit TRBD1. Germline V gene sequence: CDR1 LGHNA, CDR2 YNFKEQ. V was clipped by 0 bases and J by 7 bases; unmatched bases: 8. This CDR3 spans 15 amino acids. For the CDR3, the DNA is TGTGCCAGCAGCCAAGACAGGGGGACACCCCATGAAGCTTTCTTT. Its protein is CASSQDRGTPHEAFF.

The chain links TRBV29-1 to TRBJ2-7, with 7 bases matching TRBD2. Germline CDR1 and CDR2: SQVTM and ANQGSEA. There are 13 residues in the CDR3. Losses at the gene ends were 6 bases for V and 6 bases for J; bases not matched to a gene: 11. CDR3: CSVGGTSTGEQYF. The DNA for the CDR3 is TGCAGCGTGGGGGGGACCTCCACGGGCGAGCAGTACTTC.

This chain uses TRBV18 with TRBJ2-7, with TRBD2 matching 7 bases. Germline CDR1 and CDR2: KGHSH and LQKENI. The junction had 5 bases not matched to a gene; V was cut back by 2 bases and J by 7 bases. This CDR3 comprises 13 residues. The CDR3 nucleotides are TGTGCCAGCTCACCAAGGGACTATAAGGAGCAGTACTTC. Translating it yields CASSPRDYKEQYF. Complete variable domain (other parts from reference TRBV18 and TRBJ2-7): NAGVMQNPRHLVRRRGQEARLRCSPMKGHSHVYWYRQLPEEGLKFMVYLQKENIIDESGMPKERFSAEFPKEGPSILRIQQVVRGDSAAYFCASSPRDYKEQYFGPGTRLTVT.

This clone showed up just once. V and J are TRBV5-1 and TRBJ2-7; 9 nucleotides line up with TRBD1. V lost 0 bases and J lost 9; bases outside the gene matches: 7. Looked up from germline, CDR1 is SGHRS and CDR2 is YFSETQ. CDR3 length: 14 amino acids. Written as DNA, the CDR3 is TGCGCCAGCAGCTTGGTGGGACAGGGTCAGTCGCAGTACTTC. This gives the protein CASSLVGQGQSQYF. The full variable domain, with the rest looked up from reference TRBV5-1 and TRBJ2-7, is KAGVTQTPRYLIKTRGQQVTLSCSPISGHRSVSWYQQTPGQGLQFLFEYFSETQRNKGNFPGRFSGRQFSNSRSEMNVSTLELGDSALYLCASSLVGQGQSQYFGPGTRLTVT.

V and J are TRBV14 and TRBJ1-1; D not resolved. The CDR3 runs to 15 residues. V lost 4 bases and J lost 4, with 16 bases in between. The germline V gene encodes CDR1 SGHDN and CDR2 FVKESK. The CDR3 region is CASSRGGAMATEAFF. The CDR3 DNA reads TGTGCCAGCAGCCGGGGAGGCGCCATGGCCACTGAAGCTTTCTTT.

CDR3 DNA sequence: TGTGCCAGCTCACCGGCCGGGGGGTACGAGCAGTACTTC. It codes for CASSPAGGYEQYF. The chain joins TRBV18 to TRBJ2-7; 7 nucleotides line up with TRBD2. CDR1 KGHSH and CDR2 LQKENI come from the germline V gene. This CDR3 is 13 amino acids long. With 3 bases clipped from V and 4 bases from J, the junction kept 3 bases outside the gene matches.